The 6 T cell receptor beta chains presented below share a single source sample, sequenced in a study of OX40 agonist ivuxolimab in advanced cancers. Measured with immunoSEQ multiplex PCR; TCRdb has only the in-frame clones, and not every one. This table has tens of thousands of clones, roughly 86% appearing once. The specimen was CD4+ or CD8+ T cells sorted from blood, collected in a trial of the OX40 agonist ivuxolimab. These receptors all come from an adult with an advanced solid tumor such as melanoma, head and neck, liver or kidney cancer.

The chain couples TRBV5-1 to TRBJ2-7; D could derive from TRBD1 or TRBD2 (5 bases each). CDR1 SGHRS and CDR2 YFSETQ come from the germline V gene. The CDR3 consists of 13 residues. Trimming shortened V by 7 bases and J by 3 bases, and 14 bases separated the two germline ends. The CDR3 spells CASGRWDGYEQYF. The DNA for the CDR3 is TGCGCCAGCGGACGCTGGGACGGCTACGAGCAGTACTTC.

The V gene is TRBV6-1, the J gene TRBJ2-2, with a possible D match to TRBD2 (5 bases). V was pared by 0 bases and J by 4 bases, with 9 bases between. CDR1 is MNHNS and CDR2 is SASEGT in the germline V gene. The CDR3 loop spans 15 amino acids. The CDR3 loop is CASSEALASTGELFF. As DNA, the CDR3 is TGTGCCAGCAGTGAAGCGCTAGCTAGCACCGGGGAGCTGTTTTTT.

The chain joins TRBV27 to TRBJ2-1; 8 positions agree with TRBD2. The length of the CDR3 is 14 residues. Looked up from germline, CDR1 is MNHEY and CDR2 is SMNVEV (reference sequence). Trimming took 5 bases from V and 8 from J; bases not matched to a gene: 8. The CDR3 is CASSVGRATDEQFF. CDR3 DNA: TGTGCCAGCAGTGTCGGGAGGGCTACGGATGAGCAGTTCTTC.

The chain couples TRBV10-3 to TRBJ2-1, with TRBD1 matching 7 bases. The CDR3 contains 16 residues. CDR1 is ENHRY, CDR2 SYGVKD, per germline. J was trimmed by 2 bases and V by 6 bases; bases with no gene match: 10. CDR3 loop: CAIRGTGAAPYNEQFF. The CDR3 bases are TGTGCCATCAGGGGAACAGGGGCGGCCCCCTACAATGAGCAGTTCTTC.

In regard to this clone: In the same sample, other DNA sequences code for this CDR3. The gene calls are TRBV18 and TRBJ1-5; a possible D gene is TRBD1 (6 bases). The V end lost 3 bases, the J end lost 1 base, and 10 bases lay between the germline ends. CDR1 and CDR2 from the germline V gene are KGHSH and LQKENI. The CDR3 spans 15 residues. CDR3 sequence (DNA): TGTGCCAGCTCACCGACAGGCGACAGCAATCAGCCCCAGCATTTT. Translation: CASSPTGDSNQPQHF.

The chain recombines TRBV27 with TRBJ2-3; D not resolved. This CDR3 spans 13 amino acids. CDR1 and CDR2 (germline): MNHEY, SMNVEV (reference sequence). Trimming cost V 5 bases and J 1 base, with 7 bases left between them. The CDR3 DNA is TGTGCCAGCAGTATGATTGGCACAGATACGCAGTATTTT. Amino acid sequence: CASSMIGTDTQYF.